This entry lists 16 T cell receptor beta chains sequenced from one sample in a study of vaccination and CD4 T cells after COVID-19 (dated by TCRdb to between 2020 and 2023). This sample's treatment or condition label indicates: roughly 10-day PBMC culture with coronavirus spike peptide pools or control peptides (ViraFEST assay). For these TCRs, the target antigens are not known. The library relied on PCR. Instrument on record: Illumina iSeq 100. DNA from cultured CD4+ T cells was subjected to TCR sequencing with the Oncomine TCR Beta short-read assay at the Johns Hopkins FTIC core. Clones were called with MiXCR by TCRdb after fastp trimmed the public reads at Q25, and only in-frame beta chains were retained. Rows with a matching CDR3 protein are joined into one entry that keeps the most common DNA and genes. The table for this sample lists just under 20,000 distinct CDR3 sequences; approximately 45% of them were counted only once. Of the sample, about 4% is held by the ten largest clones.

The sequences come from CD4+ T cells from blood, cultured in vitro, collected before SARS-CoV-2 vaccination. These TCRs come from a human donor who had recovered from COVID-19.

In this sample, this clonotype turned up a few times. The rearrangement links TRBV15 to TRBJ1-6; no clear D. This CDR3 spans 14 amino acids. The germline V and J ends were trimmed by 6 bases and 0 bases, with 6 bases remaining between them. The V gene's germline CDR1 is LNHNV and CDR2 YYDKDF (reference sequence). The CDR3 sequence: CATSRSSYNSPLHF. The DNA for the CDR3 is TGTGCCACCAGTAGGAGCTCCTATAATTCACCCCTCCACTTT.

This clonotype has a handful of counts. V usage is TRBV5-6 and J usage is TRBJ1-2; 8 bases are shared with TRBD1. This CDR3 comprises 14 residues. The germline V gene encodes CDR1 SGHDT and CDR2 YYEEEE. Trimming at V came to 2 bases and at J to 7 bases, leaving 7 bases not matched to a gene. Here the CDR3 reads CASSFLDRDSGYTF. In nucleotides, the CDR3 is TGTGCCAGCAGCTTCTTGGACAGGGACAGTGGCTACACCTTC.

This clonotype was observed once. The chain carries TRBV7-2 and TRBJ1-1; D is unclear. This CDR3 region has 15 residues. CDR1 is SGHTA, CDR2 FQGNSA, per germline. V lost 5 bases to trimming and J lost 0 bases, with 13 bases between them. The CDR3 loop is CASSPMGGLNTEAFF. As DNA, the CDR3 is TGTGCCAGCAGCCCTATGGGCGGATTGAACACTGAAGCTTTCTTT. Looking up the rest from reference TRBV7-2 and TRBJ1-1 gives the full variable domain: GAGVSQSPSNKVTEKGKDVELRCDPISGHTALYWYRQSLGQGLEFLIYFQGNSAPDKSGLPSDRFSAERTGGSVSTLTIQRTQQEDSAVYLCASSPMGGLNTEAFFGQGTRLTVV.

The chain employs TRBV21-1 and TRBJ1-2; TRBD1, the table's D call, lacks a check against the DNA. TRBV21-1 is termed a pseudogene. This CDR3 is 16 amino acids long. CDR3 DNA: TGTGTCAGCAGCCCAGCCGGGACAGGGGATAACTATGGCTACACCTTC. Amino acid sequence: CVSSPAGTGDNYGYTF.

The chain joins TRBV4-1 to TRBJ1-3; 8 bases align to TRBD1. With 0 bases clipped from V and 8 bases from J, the junction kept 3 bases outside the gene matches. The CDR3 runs to 14 residues. Germline CDR1 is MGHRA and CDR2 is YSYEKL. CDR3 protein: CASSQEQGAHTIYF. The CDR3 bases are TGCGCCAGCAGCCAAGAGCAGGGGGCGCACACCATATATTTT.

The chain couples TRBV29-1 to TRBJ1-6; D call uncertain. Germline CDR1 is SQVTM and CDR2 is ANQGSEA. CDR3 size: 14 residues. Trimming removed 4 bases from V and 9 bases from J, with 16 bases in between. CDR3 bases: TGCAGCGTTGCGGAAAATCAGGACGGTTCACCCCTCCACTTT. It translates to CSVAENQDGSPLHF.

J is TRBJ2-2 and V is TRBV2, with 8 positions matching TRBD2. Trimming took 5 bases from V and 7 from J; bases not matched to a gene: 9. The length of the CDR3 is 15 residues. Germline V gene lookup returns CDR1 SNHLY and CDR2 FYNNEI. The CDR3 loop is CASSRERGIIGELFF. DNA of the CDR3: TGTGCCAGCAGTAGGGAGCGGGGGATTATCGGGGAGCTGTTTTTT.

V is TRBV7-2 and J is TRBJ2-1, with 13 bases fitting TRBD2. CDR3 size: 17 residues. V was pared by 1 base and J by 5 bases, with 5 bases of the junction left unmatched. Germline V gene lookup returns CDR1 SGHTA and CDR2 FQGNSA. The CDR3 nucleotides are TGTGCCAGCAGCTTAGATCGGACTAGCGGGGGAAACAATGAGCAGTTCTTC. It codes for CASSLDRTSGGNNEQFF. Full variable domain (rest looked up from reference TRBV7-2 and TRBJ2-1): GAGVSQSPSNKVTEKGKDVELRCDPISGHTALYWYRQSLGQGLEFLIYFQGNSAPDKSGLPSDRFSAERTGGSVSTLTIQRTQQEDSAVYLCASSLDRTSGGNNEQFFGPGTRLTVL.

V and J are TRBV10-3 and TRBJ1-3; no definite D call. V was clipped by 10 bases and J by 1 base, with 8 bases between them. The CDR3 has 12 residues. From germline, CDR1 is ENHRY and CDR2 SYGVKD. CDR3 region: CATEGSGNTIYF. CDR3 DNA sequence: TGTGCCACTGAGGGATCTGGAAACACCATATATTTT.

The table lists this clonotype with a few counts. J is TRBJ1-2 and V is TRBV7-2, with 11 bases matching TRBD1. After removal of 1 base from V and 5 bases from J, the junction contained 6 bases not matched to a gene. Germline V gene data show CDR1 as SGHTA and CDR2 as FQGNSA. This CDR3 comprises 16 residues. The CDR3 is CASSLDRTGGRYGYTF. The CDR3 DNA follows: TGTGCCAGCAGCTTAGACAGGACAGGGGGCCGATATGGCTACACCTTC.

This chain uses TRBV24-1 with TRBJ1-1, with 7 bases fitting TRBD1. Losses at the gene ends were 7 bases for V and 2 bases for J; bases not matched to a gene: 3. The CDR3 runs to 13 residues. CDR1 and CDR2 from the germline V gene are KGHDR and SFDVKD. CDR3 residues: CATRDRANTEAFF. Written as DNA, the CDR3 is TGTGCCACCAGAGACAGGGCCAACACTGAAGCTTTCTTT.

The rearrangement joins TRBV6-5 to TRBJ1-2, with 9 bases lining up with TRBD1. CDR1 MNHEY and CDR2 SVGAGI come from the germline V gene. Trimming at V came to 0 bases and at J to 3 bases, leaving 2 bases not matched to a gene. This CDR3 spans 15 amino acids. CDR3 sequence reads: CASSYSTGGDYGYTF. The CDR3 nucleotides read TGTGCCAGCAGTTACTCGACAGGGGGGGACTATGGCTACACCTTC.

The sample holds a few counts of this clonotype. The chain uses TRBV10-3 and TRBJ2-2; D not certain. From germline, CDR1 is ENHRY and CDR2 SYGVKD. The V and J ends lost 0 bases and 1 base respectively, with 9 bases between them. The CDR3 consists of 16 residues. The CDR3 DNA follows: TGTGCCATCAGTGAGTCGACATCGTGGAACACCGGGGAGCTGTTTTTT. Protein product: CAISESTSWNTGELFF.

A remark on this clonotype: This CDR3 is missing its conserved last phenylalanine or tryptophan, likely due to a read error. CDR3 nucleotides: TGTGCCAGCAGCTTGGATTGGGACAGCAATTCACCCCTCCACCTT. It codes for CASSLDWDSNSPLHL. V gene TRBV5-5 combines with J gene TRBJ1-6; TRBD1 aligns across 7 bases. The junction had 4 bases not matched to a gene; V was cut back by 0 bases and J by 7 bases. Germline V lookup: CDR1 SGHKS, CDR2 YYEKEE (reference sequence). This CDR3 is 15 amino acids long.

The rearrangement links TRBV21-1 to TRBJ1-2; the table's D call TRBD1 went unverified against the DNA. TRBV21-1 represents a pseudogene. The CDR3 consists of 15 residues. This CDR3 is CASSKSEDRVGGYTF. The CDR3 DNA reads TGTGCCAGCAGCAAAAGCGAGGACAGGGTCGGTGGCTACACCTTC.

This clonotype has just a few counts. The genes are TRBV7-2 and TRBJ1-1; no clear D gene. V gave up 2 bases and J gave up 0 bases, with 4 bases separating them. The CDR3 has 13 amino acids. Germline loops: CDR1 SGHTA, CDR2 FQGNSA. The chain's CDR3 is CASSLSVNTEAFF. CDR3 DNA sequence: TGTGCCAGCAGCTTATCAGTGAACACTGAAGCTTTCTTT.